The present entry profiles one T cell receptor beta chain with its context. What it binds is not known. This specimen belongs to a study of neoadjuvant anti-PD-1 for oral cavity cancer. Study results and limitations: TCR analyses covered only a few patients per response group. Post-nivolumab, blood T cell clonality was significantly elevated in non-responders.

Between the trimmed V and J ends, which lost 4 bases and 6 bases, there was a span of 9 bases. The CDR3 has 13 residues. Germline V lookup: CDR1 LNHDA, CDR2 SQIVND (reference sequence). Cohort: HPV-negative, locally advanced oral cavity squamous cell carcinoma patients. PBMC libraries mostly used roughly 500 ng of input genomic DNA, with six replicates per sample. Repertoires were generated with immunoSEQ multiplex PCR, while TCRdb's copy carries only in-frame clones and drops some. The profile shows 80,000 to 95,000 clones, 84% of them singletons. This receptor was identified in a person aged 40 to 85 with oral cavity squamous cell carcinoma. V gene TRBV19 combines with J gene TRBJ1-4; D remains unclear. The sample here was PBMCs, taken before nivolumab (anti-PD-1) treatment. The CDR3 region is CASSSRPDEKLFF. The CDR3 DNA reads TGTGCCAGTAGTAGTAGGCCGGATGAAAAACTGTTTTTT.